Sequencing of this TCR beta chain was carried out in a study of blood T cell repertoires in COVID-19. Across the whole study: Sites in the United States, Italy and Spain provided acute and convalescent COVID-19 samples.

With V trimmed by 5 bases and J by 7 bases, 18 bases remained unmatched. This CDR3 has 18 residues. Germline V lookup: CDR1 MNHNY, CDR2 SVGAGI (reference sequence). How the authors handled the data: Quantification of nucleated cells was approximated via reference gene primer amplification. Only in-frame clones appear in the TCRdb table, and some are missing; sequencing was by immunoSEQ multiplex PCR. The DNA gave D and trimming, while V, J and clone size come from that table. This sample has some 61,000 clones; roughly nine tenths occur once, and the top ten carry roughly 1.6%. Input material: peripheral blood. The sequence came from a man aged 55 to 69 with acute or convalescent COVID-19. The chain uses TRBV6-6 and TRBJ1-2; 11 nucleotides line up with TRBD1. The CDR3, as DNA: TGTGCCAGCAGTCGACTGTTCAGCTGGGACAGGGGGTTATCTGGCTACACCTTC. Translation gives CASSRLFSWDRGLSGYTF.